This T cell receptor beta chain was recovered during a study of CD8 T cells in ankylosing spondylitis. J lost 6 bases, V lost 6 bases, and 8 bases had no gene match. The CDR3 runs 14 residues. CDR1 and CDR2 (germline): DFQATT, SNEGSKA (reference sequence). Study-wide results and caveats: Clones linked with disease were CD8+ and fairly uncommon in the peripheral blood. Disease-linked clones reportedly concentrated significantly in matched ankylosing spondylitis synovial fluid.

In making TCR beta libraries, quantitative 5'-RACE with molecular barcodes was used. MiXCR was run by TCRdb on the 5' RACE reads, yielding one entry per CDR3 protein. The sample includes 250,000 to 400,000 distinct CDR3 sequences, roughly 12% of them seen just once. In its sample, this clonotype was seen many times. Its specificity is unknown. Material: blood, either unsorted or a sorted T cell fraction (not recorded which). The receptor was derived from a female donor with ankylosing spondylitis or in good health (not recorded which). The chain joins TRBV20-1 to TRBJ1-6; 7 nucleotides align to TRBD1. The CDR3 bases are TGCAGTGCGCGCCGGGGACAGTCTAATTCACCCCTCCACTTT. Protein product: CSARRGQSNSPLHF.